This TCR beta chain was captured in a study of blood T cell repertoires in COVID-19. The wider study: Acute and convalescent COVID-19 specimens originated in the United States, Italy and Spain. T cells, B-cell-depleted T cells, or PBMCs provided the cDNA or gDNA that served as material.

Method: immunoSEQ multiplex PCR; TCRdb's copy keeps in-frame clones and lacks some. The sample shows tens of thousands of clones, 88% of them seen only once. Sequencing used peripheral blood. The origin of this receptor is a man in his fifties with acute or convalescent COVID-19.

In nucleotides, the CDR3 is TGCGCCAGCAGCTTGGTGTCAGGGACCTACAATGAGCAGTTCTTC. It specifies CASSLVSGTYNEQFF. V usage is TRBV5-1 and J usage is TRBJ2-1; TRBD1 is a possible D gene (5 bases). The CDR3 extends over 15 amino acids. Trimming took off 0 bases at V and 2 bases at J, with 9 bases between the two ends. Germline V gene lookup returns CDR1 SGHRS and CDR2 YFSETQ.